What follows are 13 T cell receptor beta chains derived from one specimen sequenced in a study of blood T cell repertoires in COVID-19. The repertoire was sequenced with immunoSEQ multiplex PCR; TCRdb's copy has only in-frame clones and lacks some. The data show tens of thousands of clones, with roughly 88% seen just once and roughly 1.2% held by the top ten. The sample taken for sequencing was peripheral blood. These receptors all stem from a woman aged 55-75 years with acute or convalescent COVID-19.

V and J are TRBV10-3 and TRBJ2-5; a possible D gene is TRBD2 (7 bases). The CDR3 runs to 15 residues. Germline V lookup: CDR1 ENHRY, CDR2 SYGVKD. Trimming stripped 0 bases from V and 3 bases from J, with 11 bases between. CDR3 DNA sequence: TGTGCCATCAGTGAGTCTGGGGGGGCCAAAGAGACCCAGTACTTC. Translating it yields CAISESGGAKETQYF.

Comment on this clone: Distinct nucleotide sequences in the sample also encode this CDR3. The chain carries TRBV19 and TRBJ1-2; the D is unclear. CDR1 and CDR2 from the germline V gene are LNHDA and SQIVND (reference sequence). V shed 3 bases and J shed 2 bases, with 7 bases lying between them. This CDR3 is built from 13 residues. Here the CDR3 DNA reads TGTGCCAGTAGTATTGAGGAGAACTATGGCTACACCTTC. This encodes CASSIEENYGYTF.

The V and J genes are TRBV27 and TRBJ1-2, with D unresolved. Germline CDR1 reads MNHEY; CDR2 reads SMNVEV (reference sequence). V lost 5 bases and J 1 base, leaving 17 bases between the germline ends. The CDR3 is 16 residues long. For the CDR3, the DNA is TGTGCCAGCAGTCCCCTGGGGAGGGAAGTTAACTATGGCTACACCTTC. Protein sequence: CASSPLGREVNYGYTF.

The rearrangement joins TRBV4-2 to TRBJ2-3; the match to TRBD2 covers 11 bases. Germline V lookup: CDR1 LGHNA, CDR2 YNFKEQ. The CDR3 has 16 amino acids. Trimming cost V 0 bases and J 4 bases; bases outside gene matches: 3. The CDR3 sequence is CASSQDLAGGPDTQYF. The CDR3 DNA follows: TGTGCCAGCAGCCAAGATCTAGCGGGAGGTCCAGATACGCAGTATTTT.

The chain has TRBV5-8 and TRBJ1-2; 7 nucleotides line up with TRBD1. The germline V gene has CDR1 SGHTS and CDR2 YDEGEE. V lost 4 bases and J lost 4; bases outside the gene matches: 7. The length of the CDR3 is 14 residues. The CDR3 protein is CASSPGTESYGYTF. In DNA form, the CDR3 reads TGTGCCAGCAGCCCAGGGACAGAAAGCTATGGCTACACCTTC.

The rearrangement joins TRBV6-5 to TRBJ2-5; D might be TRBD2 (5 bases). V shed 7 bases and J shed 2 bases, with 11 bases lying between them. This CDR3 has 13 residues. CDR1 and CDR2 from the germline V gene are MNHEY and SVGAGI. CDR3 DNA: TGTGCCAGCACCGTTACTAGGCAAGAGACCCAGTACTTC. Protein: CASTVTRQETQYF.

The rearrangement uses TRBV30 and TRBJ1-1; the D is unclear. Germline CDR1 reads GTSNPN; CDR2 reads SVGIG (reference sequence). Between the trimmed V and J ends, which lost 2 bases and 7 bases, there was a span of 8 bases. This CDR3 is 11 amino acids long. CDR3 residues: CAWSLPGEAFF. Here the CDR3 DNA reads TGTGCCTGGAGTCTGCCGGGTGAAGCTTTCTTT.

CDR3: CASSERWGPGYTF. For the CDR3, the DNA is TGTGCCAGCAGTGAACGTTGGGGGCCTGGCTACACCTTC. V and J are TRBV6-1 and TRBJ1-2, with a weak D call TRBD1 (6 bases). This CDR3 comprises 13 residues. V was clipped by 2 bases and J by 7 bases, with 11 bases between them. Germline CDR1 MNHNS, CDR2 SASEGT.

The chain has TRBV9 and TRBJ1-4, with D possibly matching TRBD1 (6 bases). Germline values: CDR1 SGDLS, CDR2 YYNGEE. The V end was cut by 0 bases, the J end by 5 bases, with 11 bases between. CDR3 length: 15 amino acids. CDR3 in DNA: TGTGCCAGCAGCGTAGCTGGGACAATGAATGAAAAACTGTTTTTT. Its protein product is CASSVAGTMNEKLFF. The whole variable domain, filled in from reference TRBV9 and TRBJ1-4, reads DSGVTQTPKHLITATGQRVTLRCSPRSGDLSVYWYQQSLDQGLQFLIQYYNGEERAKGNILERFSAQQFPDLHSELNLSSLELGDSALYFCASSVAGTMNEKLFFGSGTQLSVL.

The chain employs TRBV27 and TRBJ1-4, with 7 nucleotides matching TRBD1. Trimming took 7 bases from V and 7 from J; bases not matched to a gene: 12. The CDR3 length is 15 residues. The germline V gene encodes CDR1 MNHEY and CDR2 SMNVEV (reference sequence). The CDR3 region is CASKAVRQGREKLFF. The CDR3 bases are TGTGCCAGCAAAGCCGTTAGACAGGGCCGTGAAAAACTGTTTTTT.

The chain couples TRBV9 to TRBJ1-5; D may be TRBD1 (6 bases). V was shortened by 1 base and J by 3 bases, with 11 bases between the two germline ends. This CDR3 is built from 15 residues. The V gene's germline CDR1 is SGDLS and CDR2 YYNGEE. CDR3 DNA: TGTGCCAGCAGCGTATCCGGACAGTTCAATCAGCCCCAGCATTTT. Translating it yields CASSVSGQFNQPQHF.

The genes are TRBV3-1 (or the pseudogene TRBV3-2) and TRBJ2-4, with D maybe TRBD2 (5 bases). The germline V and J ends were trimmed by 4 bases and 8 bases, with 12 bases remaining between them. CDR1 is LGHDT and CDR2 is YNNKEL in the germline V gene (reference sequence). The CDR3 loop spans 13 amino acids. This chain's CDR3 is CASSRGLTDIQYF. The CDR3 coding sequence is TGTGCCAGCAGCCGTGGACTGACGGACATTCAGTACTTC.

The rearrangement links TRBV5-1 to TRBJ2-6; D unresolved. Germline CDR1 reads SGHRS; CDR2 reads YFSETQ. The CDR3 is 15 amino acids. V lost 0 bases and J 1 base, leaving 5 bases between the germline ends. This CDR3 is CASSLVLSGANVLTF. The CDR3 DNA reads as TGCGCCAGCAGCTTGGTCCTATCTGGGGCCAACGTCCTGACTTTC. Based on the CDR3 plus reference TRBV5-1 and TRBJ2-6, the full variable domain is KAGVTQTPRYLIKTRGQQVTLSCSPISGHRSVSWYQQTPGQGLQFLFEYFSETQRNKGNFPGRFSGRQFSNSRSEMNVSTLELGDSALYLCASSLVLSGANVLTFGAGSRLTVL.